The rows below give T cell receptor beta chains drawn from one sample of a study of cytomegalovirus exposure and HLA in healthy donors. Assay used: immunoSEQ multiplex PCR; TCRdb lists only in-frame clones, some missing. Of more than 120,000 clones in the sample, about 80% were seen once. Material: PBMCs. These receptors all stem from a middle-aged woman in good health and CMV-seropositive. Each CDR3 is given with its conserved first and last residue. Each record gives: J gene, CDR3 length, D gene, V gene, clone size, CDR3 DNA, CDR3 protein. A D gene is named only where the DNA matches it firmly. Clone size appears in some rows only: once, few, many, or a class for an expanded clone.

TRBJ2-5 | 13 | TRBD1 | TRBV9 | - | TGTGCCAGCAGCGTAGGGGACAGGGAGACCCAGTACTTC | CASSVGDRETQYF
TRBJ2-2 | 17 | TRBD2 | TRBV7-9 | few | TGTGCCAGCAGTTATACCGGGACTAGCGGGAACACCGGGGAGCTGTTTTTT | CASSYTGTSGNTGELFF
TRBJ2-3 | 14 | TRBD1 | TRBV9 | - | TGTGCCAGCAGCGTCGGACAGGGAGGAGATACGCAGTATTTT | CASSVGQGGDTQYF
TRBJ1-4 | 14 | TRBD1 | TRBV5-1 | - | TGCGCCAGCGGACCAGGGACAGAAGGTGAAAAACTGTTTTTT | CASGPGTEGEKLFF
TRBJ1-2 | 17 | - | TRBV4-1 | - | TGCGCCAGCAGCCCCCCTCCAGGCAGGGCGGTAAACTATGGCTACACCTTC | CASSPPPGRAVNYGYTF
TRBJ1-2 | 18 | - | TRBV5-5 | - | TGTGCCAGCAGCCCGTTCGTTTCAAGTCAGGGGCGAAACTATGGCTACACCTTC | CASSPFVSSQGRNYGYTF
TRBJ2-1 | 15 | TRBD2 | TRBV5-1 | - | TGCGCCAGCAGCTTGACTAGCGGGACCTACAATGAGCAGTTCTTC | CASSLTSGTYNEQFF
TRBJ1-5 | 15 | TRBD1 | TRBV19 | - | TGTGCCAGTAGTCAGGGACAGCATAGCAATCAGCCCCAGCATTTT | CASSQGQHSNQPQHF
TRBJ2-1 | 17 | TRBD2 | TRBV15 | - | TGTGCCACCAGCGGAGGGAAGGGACTAGCGGGATTAAATGAGCAGTTCTTC | CATSGGKGLAGLNEQFF
TRBJ1-1 | 12 | TRBD1 | TRBV6-1 | - | TGTGCCAGCAGCCCTTGGACAGGGATGGCTTTCTTT | CASSPWTGMAFF
TRBJ1-2 | 18 | TRBD1 | TRBV5-1 | once | TGCGCCAGCAGCTTGGGAGTAAGGACAGGGAAAGCTAACTATGGCTACACCTTC | CASSLGVRTGKANYGYTF
TRBJ2-7 | 11 | - | TRBV6-5 | - | TGTGCCAGCAGGGGGGGTCTCGAGCAGTACTTC | CASRGGLEQYF
TRBJ2-1 | 17 | TRBD2 | TRBV5-1 | - | TGCGCCAGCATGCGGACTAGCGGGCCTAGCTCCTACAATGAGCAGTTCTTC | CASMRTSGPSSYNEQFF
TRBJ2-7 | 15 | TRBD2 | TRBV29-1 | - | TGCAGCGTTGAATCGGGCAGGGAGGGGTCCTACGAGCAGTACTTC | CSVESGREGSYEQYF
TRBJ1-1 | 13 | - | TRBV28 | - | TGTGCCAGCAGTTCCTACGTCCACACTGAAGCTTTCTTT | CASSSYVHTEAFF
TRBJ1-2 | 13 | - | TRBV28 | few | TGTGCCAGCAGTCCCTCGGGAAACTATGGCTACACCTTC | CASSPSGNYGYTF
TRBJ2-7 | 14 | TRBD1 | TRBV6-5 | - | TGTGCCAGAAAGTTTGCCCCCGGCCGGGACAGAAGGTACTTC | CARKFAPGRDRRYF
TRBJ1-1 | 14 | - | TRBV5-1 | - | TGCGCCAGCAGCTCGACAGCCAGGGCCACTGAAGCTTTCTTT | CASSSTARATEAFF
TRBJ2-7 | 14 | - | TRBV18 | - | TGTGCCAGCTCACCCGGGCCGGGGGACTACGAGCAGTACTTC | CASSPGPGDYEQYF
TRBJ2-5 | 17 | TRBD2 | TRBV7-6 | - | TGTGCCAGCAGCTCCTCGACGAGCGGGAGGGCCGGGGAGACCCAGTACTTC | CASSSSTSGRAGETQYF
TRBJ2-7 | 15 | - | TRBV5-5 | once | TGTGCCAGCAGTTCCCCTACCGCAGGGTACTACGAGCAGTACTTC | CASSSPTAGYYEQYF
TRBJ2-1 | 15 | - | TRBV29-1 | - | TGCAGCGTTGCGCGCACCCTGAGCTCCTACAATGAGCAGTTCTTC | CSVARTLSSYNEQFF
TRBJ1-2 | 15 | - | TRBV7-9 | - | TGTGCCAGCAGCTTAGGGGCAGGAGGGAACTATGGCTACACCTTC | CASSLGAGGNYGYTF
TRBJ1-1 | 11 | - | TRBV20-1 | - | TGCAGTGCTACAGGGGTGGGCATAGCTTTCTTT | CSATGVGIAFF
TRBJ2-5 | 15 | TRBD1 | TRBV5-1 | - | TGCGCCAGCAGCGTGTCCGGGACAGGGGTGGAGACCCAGTACTTC | CASSVSGTGVETQYF
TRBJ2-1 | 16 | TRBD2 | TRBV28 | - | TGTGCCAGCAGCTCTATTGCGGGAGGGACCTACAATGAGCAGTTCTTC | CASSSIAGGTYNEQFF
TRBJ1-4 | 11 | TRBD1 | TRBV11-2 | once | TGTGCCAGCAGATTGGACAGGGAACTGTTTTTT | CASRLDRELFF
TRBJ2-7 | 12 | - | TRBV11-2 | - | TGTGCCAGCAGCTTAGGGAGCGGGGAGCAGTACTTC | CASSLGSGEQYF
TRBJ1-2 | 14 | - | TRBV2 | few | TGTGCCAGCACCAATCCGGGAAAAATTCCGGGCTACACCTTC | CASTNPGKIPGYTF
TRBJ1-4 | 15 | - | TRBV2 | - | TGTGCCAGCAGTGACTGGGGGGTGACTAATGAAAAACTGTTTTTT | CASSDWGVTNEKLFF
TRBJ1-4 | 12 | - | TRBV10-2 | - | TGCGCCAGCAGTGAGAGAGATGAAAAACTGTTTTTT | CASSERDEKLFF
TRBJ2-1 | 18 | TRBD2 | TRBV27 | - | TGTGCCAGCAGACGCTGGTCCAGCGGGAAAGGGACGGACAATGAGCAGTTCTTC | CASRRWSSGKGTDNEQFF
TRBJ1-5 | 20 | TRBD1 | TRBV28 | - | TGTGCCAGCAGTTTATTGACCCTGAGGGACAGGGTAAATAGCAATCAGCCCCAGCATTTT | CASSLLTLRDRVNSNQPQHF
TRBJ2-7 | 17 | - | TRBV29-1 | - | TGCAGCGAGACCTTCGGCGGAAGAGCTTATATCTCCTACGAGCAGTACTTC | CSETFGGRAYISYEQYF
TRBJ2-7 | 13 | TRBD1 | TRBV11-1 | once | TGTGCCAGCAGCCGTGGACAGGGAGGCGAGCAGTACTTC | CASSRGQGGEQYF
TRBJ1-2 | 14 | TRBD1 | TRBV6-5 | - | TGTGCCAGCAGTCCACAGGGGAGTATTAATGGCTACACCTTC | CASSPQGSINGYTF
TRBJ2-7 | 15 | - | TRBV28 | - | TGTGCCAGCAGTTTAGCAGCGACCGGTCTTTACGAGCAGTACTTC | CASSLAATGLYEQYF
TRBJ2-7 | 13 | TRBD1 | TRBV19 | few | TGTGCCAGTAGTCCGGGACAGGCGTACGAGCAGTACTTC | CASSPGQAYEQYF
TRBJ2-7 | 17 | TRBD2 | TRBV2 | - | TGTGCCAGCAGCATCGGGACTAGCAGACATGGGGGCTACGAGCAGTACTTC | CASSIGTSRHGGYEQYF